These T cell receptor beta chains were read from a single sample in a study of blood T cell repertoires in COVID-19. Sequencing used immunoSEQ multiplex PCR; TCRdb keeps in-frame clones, though not all of them. The sample lists more than 60,000 clones, roughly 78% occurring once. Material for sequencing was peripheral blood. The receptors stem from a man aged 55 to 70 with acute or convalescent COVID-19. Each CDR3 is given with its conserved first and last residue. A D gene is named only where the DNA matches it firmly. Only some rows state a clone size, as once, few, many or a class for expanded clones.

clone_size: once
v_call: TRBV7-2
j_call: TRBJ1-5
d_call: .
cdr3_aa: CASTFYAGVDQPQHF
cdr3_nt: TGTGCCAGCACTTTTTATGCGGGGGTCGATCAGCCCCAGCATTTT

clone_size: few
v_call: TRBV6-6
j_call: TRBJ1-1
d_call: .
cdr3_aa: CASSLNGGTEAFF
cdr3_nt: TGTGCCAGCAGTTTGAACGGAGGCACTGAAGCTTTCTTT

clone_size: .
v_call: TRBV11-3
j_call: TRBJ2-2
d_call: .
cdr3_aa: CASSRIEGAGELFF
cdr3_nt: TGTGCCAGCAGCCGCATCGAGGGGGCCGGGGAGCTGTTTTTT

clone_size: few
v_call: TRBV7-2
j_call: TRBJ2-7
d_call: .
cdr3_aa: CASSLGLSYEQYF
cdr3_nt: TGTGCCAGCAGCTTGGGCCTCTCCTACGAGCAGTACTTC

clone_size: few
v_call: TRBV6-2/TRBV6-3
j_call: TRBJ2-7
d_call: TRBD2
cdr3_aa: CASSFGLVDEQYF
cdr3_nt: TGTGCCAGCAGCTTTGGACTAGTCGACGAGCAGTACTTC

clone_size: .
v_call: TRBV28
j_call: TRBJ1-3
d_call: .
cdr3_aa: CASTEKGNTIYF
cdr3_nt: TGTGCCAGCACGGAGAAAGGAAACACCATATATTTT

clone_size: .
v_call: TRBV6-5
j_call: TRBJ2-7
d_call: TRBD2
cdr3_aa: CASSWTSGAYEQYF
cdr3_nt: TGTGCCAGCAGCTGGACTAGCGGGGCCTACGAGCAGTACTTC

clone_size: .
v_call: TRBV30
j_call: TRBJ1-5
d_call: .
cdr3_aa: CAWSVGTGSQPQHF
cdr3_nt: TGTGCCTGGAGTGTGGGGACCGGGAGTCAGCCCCAGCATTTT

clone_size: .
v_call: TRBV11-3
j_call: TRBJ2-7
d_call: .
cdr3_aa: CASSLDSLSGEQYF
cdr3_nt: TGTGCCAGCAGCTTAGATTCACTTTCAGGCGAGCAGTACTTC

clone_size: .
v_call: TRBV9
j_call: TRBJ1-4
d_call: .
cdr3_aa: CASSVAPSDEKLFF
cdr3_nt: TGTGCCAGCAGCGTAGCTCCATCGGATGAAAAACTGTTTTTT

clone_size: .
v_call: TRBV14
j_call: TRBJ2-3
d_call: TRBD2
cdr3_aa: CASSRGGSDTQYF
cdr3_nt: TGTGCCAGCAGCCGGGGGGGGTCAGATACGCAGTATTTT

clone_size: .
v_call: TRBV7-9
j_call: TRBJ2-7
d_call: TRBD2
cdr3_aa: CASSLGKLAGDEQYF
cdr3_nt: TGTGCCAGCAGCTTAGGCAAACTAGCGGGAGATGAGCAGTACTTC

clone_size: .
v_call: TRBV9
j_call: TRBJ2-7
d_call: .
cdr3_aa: CASSLRDSTYEQYF
cdr3_nt: TGTGCCAGCAGCCTCCGGGACTCTACCTACGAGCAGTACTTC

clone_size: .
v_call: TRBV18
j_call: TRBJ2-1
d_call: TRBD2
cdr3_aa: CASSPPGLAGGNSYNEQFF
cdr3_nt: TGTGCCAGCTCACCACCGGGACTAGCGGGAGGTAATTCCTACAATGAGCAGTTCTTC

clone_size: .
v_call: TRBV6-5
j_call: TRBJ1-4
d_call: .
cdr3_aa: CASSRDTEKLFF
cdr3_nt: TGTGCCAGCAGCCGCGACACTGAAAAACTGTTTTTT

clone_size: .
v_call: TRBV9
j_call: TRBJ2-3
d_call: TRBD2
cdr3_aa: CASSVGLAGITDTQYF
cdr3_nt: TGTGCCAGCAGCGTAGGGCTAGCGGGGATCACAGATACGCAGTATTTT

clone_size: .
v_call: TRBV5-1
j_call: TRBJ1-1
d_call: TRBD1
cdr3_aa: CASSLGRDRRNTEAFF
cdr3_nt: TGCGCCAGCAGCTTGGGACGGGACAGGAGAAACACTGAAGCTTTCTTT

clone_size: .
v_call: TRBV6-2/TRBV6-3
j_call: TRBJ2-1
d_call: .
cdr3_aa: CASSPSGTAYNEQFF
cdr3_nt: TGTGCCAGCAGCCCCAGCGGAACTGCGTACAATGAGCAGTTCTTC

clone_size: .
v_call: TRBV5-6
j_call: TRBJ1-6
d_call: TRBD1
cdr3_aa: CASSPGTGGRNSPLHF
cdr3_nt: TGTGCCAGCAGCCCCGGGACAGGGGGCCGGAATTCACCCCTCCACTTT

clone_size: once
v_call: TRBV5-4
j_call: TRBJ1-6
d_call: .
cdr3_aa: CASSFFWDINSPLHF
cdr3_nt: TGTGCCAGCAGCTTTTTTTGGGACATCAATTCACCCCTCCACTTT

clone_size: .
v_call: TRBV6-5
j_call: TRBJ1-2
d_call: .
cdr3_aa: CASSSGGVFYGYTF
cdr3_nt: TGTGCCAGCAGCTCAGGAGGGGTCTTCTATGGCTACACCTTC

clone_size: .
v_call: TRBV11-2
j_call: TRBJ2-7
d_call: TRBD1
cdr3_aa: CASSGDRGSEQYF
cdr3_nt: TGTGCCAGCAGCGGCGACAGGGGAAGCGAGCAGTACTTC

clone_size: .
v_call: TRBV28
j_call: TRBJ2-5
d_call: .
cdr3_aa: CASSFEETQYF
cdr3_nt: TGTGCCAGCAGTTTCGAAGAGACCCAGTACTTC

clone_size: .
v_call: TRBV6-5
j_call: TRBJ1-2
d_call: .
cdr3_aa: CASSYSDRSNYGYTF
cdr3_nt: TGTGCCAGCAGTTACTCAGACAGGTCGAACTATGGCTACACCTTC

clone_size: once
v_call: TRBV7-2
j_call: TRBJ2-2
d_call: .
cdr3_aa: CASRITTGELFF
cdr3_nt: TGTGCCAGCAGGATTACTACCGGGGAGCTGTTTTTT

clone_size: .
v_call: TRBV19
j_call: TRBJ1-4
d_call: TRBD1
cdr3_aa: CASHRTGRNEKLFF
cdr3_nt: TGTGCCAGTCACAGGACAGGGCGAAATGAAAAACTGTTTTTT

clone_size: .
v_call: TRBV7-9
j_call: TRBJ2-1
d_call: TRBD2
cdr3_aa: CASSPGTISYNEQFF
cdr3_nt: TGTGCCAGCAGCCCCGGGACTATCTCCTACAATGAGCAGTTCTTC

clone_size: .
v_call: TRBV7-9
j_call: TRBJ2-2
d_call: .
cdr3_aa: CASSWGDRVTGELFF
cdr3_nt: TGTGCCAGCAGCTGGGGGGACAGAGTCACCGGGGAGCTGTTTTTT

clone_size: .
v_call: TRBV11-2
j_call: TRBJ2-5
d_call: TRBD2
cdr3_aa: CASTSGGETQYF
cdr3_nt: TGTGCCAGCACCTCGGGGGGTGAGACCCAGTACTTC

clone_size: .
v_call: TRBV6-6
j_call: TRBJ1-2
d_call: .
cdr3_aa: CASSYPGQQREGYTF
cdr3_nt: TGTGCCAGCAGTTACCCGGGACAACAAAGGGAAGGCTACACCTTC

clone_size: .
v_call: TRBV7-9
j_call: TRBJ1-5
d_call: TRBD1
cdr3_aa: CASSPRETGGGQPQHF
cdr3_nt: TGTGCCAGCAGCCCAAGGGAGACAGGGGGCGGACAGCCCCAGCATTTT

clone_size: .
v_call: TRBV6-2/TRBV6-3
j_call: TRBJ2-5
d_call: .
cdr3_aa: CASSHREETQYF
cdr3_nt: TGTGCCAGCAGTCACAGGGAGGAGACCCAGTACTTC

clone_size: .
v_call: TRBV7-2
j_call: TRBJ1-2
d_call: .
cdr3_aa: CASSTDRRNGYTF
cdr3_nt: TGTGCCAGCAGCACGGACAGACGTAATGGCTACACCTTC

clone_size: .
v_call: TRBV5-1
j_call: TRBJ2-4
d_call: TRBD1
cdr3_aa: CASSTTGAINIQYF
cdr3_nt: TGCGCCAGCAGCACGACAGGGGCTATCAACATTCAGTACTTC

clone_size: few
v_call: TRBV3-1/TRBV3-2
j_call: TRBJ1-5
d_call: TRBD1
cdr3_aa: CASRPTTGVSNQPQHF
cdr3_nt: TGTGCCAGCAGACCAACCACAGGGGTTAGCAATCAGCCCCAGCATTTT

clone_size: once
v_call: TRBV27
j_call: TRBJ2-1
d_call: TRBD2
cdr3_aa: CASSSLAGVTYNEQFF
cdr3_nt: TGTGCCAGCAGTTCCCTGGCGGGAGTCACCTACAATGAGCAGTTCTTC

clone_size: .
v_call: TRBV2
j_call: TRBJ2-1
d_call: TRBD1
cdr3_aa: CASSGQDVNEQFF
cdr3_nt: TGTGCCAGCAGCGGACAGGACGTTAATGAGCAGTTCTTC

clone_size: .
v_call: TRBV28
j_call: TRBJ2-7
d_call: TRBD2
cdr3_aa: CASSLASGGAYEQYF
cdr3_nt: TGTGCCAGCAGTTTAGCTAGCGGAGGGGCCTACGAGCAGTACTTC

clone_size: .
v_call: TRBV19
j_call: TRBJ2-3
d_call: TRBD1
cdr3_aa: CASQLQGTDTQYF
cdr3_nt: TGTGCCTCCCAGCTACAGGGGACAGATACGCAGTATTTT

clone_size: .
v_call: TRBV7-2
j_call: TRBJ1-3
d_call: .
cdr3_aa: CASSLGASGNTIYF
cdr3_nt: TGTGCCAGCAGCTTAGGGGCCTCTGGAAACACCATATATTTT

clone_size: .
v_call: TRBV5-1
j_call: TRBJ1-2
d_call: TRBD1
cdr3_aa: CASSYGQGGYGYTF
cdr3_nt: TGCGCCAGCAGCTATGGACAGGGCGGCTATGGCTACACCTTC

clone_size: .
v_call: TRBV28
j_call: TRBJ1-2
d_call: TRBD1
cdr3_aa: CASRPGQGTRAYGYTF
cdr3_nt: TGTGCCAGCAGACCTGGACAGGGGACGCGCGCCTATGGCTACACCTTC

clone_size: .
v_call: TRBV19
j_call: TRBJ1-2
d_call: .
cdr3_aa: CASTPTVTNYGYTF
cdr3_nt: TGTGCCAGTACTCCGACTGTTACTAACTATGGCTACACCTTC

clone_size: .
v_call: TRBV6-5
j_call: TRBJ1-5
d_call: .
cdr3_aa: CASSPGVQQPQHF
cdr3_nt: TGTGCCAGCAGCCCAGGGGTTCAACAGCCCCAGCATTTT

clone_size: .
v_call: TRBV18
j_call: TRBJ2-3
d_call: .
cdr3_aa: CASSPSARTDTQYF
cdr3_nt: TGTGCCAGCTCACCGAGTGCGCGGACAGATACGCAGTATTTT

clone_size: few
v_call: TRBV6-5
j_call: TRBJ2-1
d_call: .
cdr3_aa: CASQGLRADNEQFF
cdr3_nt: TGTGCCTCCCAGGGACTCCGGGCTGACAATGAGCAGTTCTTC

clone_size: .
v_call: TRBV7-6
j_call: TRBJ2-1
d_call: TRBD2
cdr3_aa: CASSLGLAGDTYNEQFF
cdr3_nt: TGTGCCAGCAGCCTCGGCTTAGCGGGGGATACCTACAATGAGCAGTTCTTC

clone_size: .
v_call: TRBV21-1
j_call: TRBJ2-7
d_call: .
cdr3_aa: CASSKEEGREHHEQYF
cdr3_nt: TGTGCCAGCAGCAAAGAAGAGGGGCGGGAGCACCACGAGCAGTACTTC

clone_size: .
v_call: TRBV12-3/TRBV12-4
j_call: TRBJ2-1
d_call: TRBD2
cdr3_aa: CASRVSGRDEQFF
cdr3_nt: TGTGCCAGCAGGGTTAGCGGGAGAGATGAGCAGTTCTTC

clone_size: .
v_call: TRBV25-1
j_call: TRBJ2-7
d_call: TRBD1
cdr3_aa: CASSRTGSYEQYF
cdr3_nt: TGTGCCAGCAGCCGGACAGGGTCCTACGAGCAGTACTTC

clone_size: .
v_call: TRBV7-2
j_call: TRBJ2-7
d_call: TRBD2
cdr3_aa: CASSSGGPPAYEQYF
cdr3_nt: TGTGCCAGCAGCTCGGGGGGACCCCCAGCCTACGAGCAGTACTTC

clone_size: .
v_call: TRBV29-1
j_call: TRBJ2-3
d_call: TRBD2
cdr3_aa: CSVRRGTSGRADTQYF
cdr3_nt: TGCAGCGTCCGGAGGGGGACTAGCGGGAGAGCCGATACGCAGTATTTT

clone_size: .
v_call: TRBV18
j_call: TRBJ2-3
d_call: .
cdr3_aa: CASSPFSGGDTQYF
cdr3_nt: TGTGCCAGCTCACCCTTTAGCGGTGGAGATACGCAGTATTTT

clone_size: .
v_call: TRBV10-1
j_call: TRBJ2-5
d_call: .
cdr3_aa: CASSSGQTQETQYF
cdr3_nt: TGCGCCAGCAGCTCAGGACAGACCCAAGAGACCCAGTACTTC

clone_size: .
v_call: TRBV6-5
j_call: TRBJ1-3
d_call: .
cdr3_aa: CASSYTGQWVRNTIYF
cdr3_nt: TGTGCCAGCAGTTACACCGGACAGTGGGTAAGAAACACCATATATTTT

clone_size: few
v_call: TRBV3-1/TRBV3-2
j_call: TRBJ2-1
d_call: .
cdr3_aa: CASSQECSSYNEQFF
cdr3_nt: TGTGCCAGCAGCCAAGAGTGCAGCTCCTACAATGAGCAGTTCTTC

clone_size: few
v_call: TRBV9
j_call: TRBJ1-1
d_call: .
cdr3_aa: CASSVYQGMSTEAFF
cdr3_nt: TGTGCCAGCAGCGTATATCAGGGGATGAGTACTGAAGCTTTCTTT

clone_size: .
v_call: TRBV28
j_call: TRBJ1-5
d_call: .
cdr3_aa: CASSLSDNQPQHF
cdr3_nt: TGTGCCAGCAGTTTGTCAGACAATCAGCCCCAGCATTTT

clone_size: .
v_call: TRBV5-8
j_call: TRBJ1-5
d_call: TRBD1
cdr3_aa: CASSTVGQGGYNQPQHF
cdr3_nt: TGTGCCAGCAGCACGGTGGGACAGGGGGGGTACAATCAGCCCCAGCATTTT